This T cell receptor beta chain was found in a study of radiotherapy plus CTLA-4 blockade in lung cancer. Points from the study as a whole: Researchers report tumor-derived TCR clones expanding in blood after radiotherapy plus ipilimumab. Early clonal dynamics of blood T cells, together with interferon-beta, were reported as the best response predictor.

A word on this clone: No antigen is known for it.

Measured with immunoSEQ multiplex PCR; TCRdb has only the in-frame clones, and not every one. The sample has just over 60,000 clones, roughly 80% seen once. The length of the CDR3 is 14 residues. The J segment lost 4 bases and the V segment lost 0 bases, leaving 1 base of the junction unmatched. Looked up from germline, CDR1 is MNHEY and CDR2 is SMNVEV (reference sequence). Lung cancer patients with chemo-refractory metastatic non-small-cell disease were given focal radiation plus CTLA-4 blockade with ipilimumab. J is TRBJ1-2 and V is TRBV27; the match to TRBD1 covers 8 bases. Sample: peripheral blood, taken from a patient treated with radiotherapy plus ipilimumab. The TCR sequence derives from a human donor with non-small cell lung cancer who had a complete response to radiotherapy plus ipilimumab. The CDR3 bases are TGTGCCAGCAGTTTATCGGGACAGGCCTATGGCTACACCTTC. Protein sequence: CASSLSGQAYGYTF.